The 21 T cell receptor beta chains given below trace back to one sample, sequenced in a study of blood T cell repertoires in COVID-19. Using immunoSEQ multiplex PCR, the repertoire was profiled, and TCRdb retains in-frame clones only, with some absent. Here the sample spans 150,000 to 200,000 clones, about 80% being singletons. The sample taken for sequencing was peripheral blood. The receptors originated from a woman aged 60 to 75 with COVID-19, enrolled during active disease.

This clone was recorded many times. The chain links TRBV5-5 to TRBJ1-4, with D possibly TRBD1 on 5 matching bases. The V end was cut by 5 bases, the J end by 6 bases, with 14 bases between. The CDR3 runs 14 residues. Germline V gives CDR1 SGHKS, CDR2 YYEKEE (reference sequence). The CDR3 protein is CASRAGWADEKLFF. For the CDR3, the DNA is TGTGCCAGCAGGGCAGGGTGGGCGGATGAAAAACTGTTTTTT.

This clone was picked up a small number of times. J is TRBJ1-5 and V is TRBV30; D gene ambiguous. The CDR3 is 13 residues long. CDR1 is GTSNPN, CDR2 SVGIG, per germline (reference sequence). Trimming took off 2 bases at V and 0 bases at J, with 5 bases between the two ends. The CDR3 loop reads CAWSHSSNQPQHF. As DNA, the CDR3 is TGTGCCTGGAGTCACAGTAGCAATCAGCCCCAGCATTTT.

V gene TRBV11-2 combines with J gene TRBJ2-3, with D possibly TRBD2 on 5 matching bases. CDR1 and CDR2 from the germline V gene are SGHAT and FQNNGV. This CDR3 contains 16 residues. Trimming took off 1 base at V and 3 bases at J, with 14 bases between the two ends. CDR3 sequence: CASSLGGGRGTDTQYF. The CDR3 DNA follows: TGTGCCAGCAGCTTAGGGGGTGGGAGAGGAACAGATACGCAGTATTTT. Full variable domain (outside the CDR3, taken from reference TRBV11-2 and TRBJ2-3): EAGVAQSPRYKIIEKRQSVAFWCNPISGHATLYWYQQILGQGPKLLIQFQNNGVVDDSQLPKDRFSAERLKGVDSTLKIQPAKLEDSAVYLCASSLGGGRGTDTQYFGPGTRLTVL.

The CDR3 is CASSLGQWTPGDEKLFF. CDR3 sequence (DNA): TGCGCCAGCAGCTTAGGACAATGGACGCCAGGGGACGAAAAACTGTTTTTT. This chain connects TRBV5-1 to TRBJ1-4, with D perhaps TRBD1 (6 bases). Germline assignment: CDR1 SGHRS and CDR2 YFSETQ. The CDR3 spans 17 residues. V dropped 2 bases and J dropped 8 bases, with 22 bases sitting between them.

CDR3 residues: CASNSDSLNTEAFF. CDR3 coding DNA: TGCGCCAGCAACTCTGACAGCCTGAACACTGAAGCTTTCTTT. This chain connects TRBV5-1 to TRBJ1-1; a possible D gene is TRBD1 (5 bases). V shed 6 bases and J shed 0 bases, with 12 bases lying between them. The CDR3 is made up of 14 amino acids. The germline V gene encodes CDR1 SGHRS and CDR2 YFSETQ. The entire variable domain, with the rest obtained from reference TRBV5-1 and TRBJ1-1, is as follows: KAGVTQTPRYLIKTRGQQVTLSCSPISGHRSVSWYQQTPGQGLQFLFEYFSETQRNKGNFPGRFSGRQFSNSRSEMNVSTLELGDSALYLCASNSDSLNTEAFFGQGTRLTVV.

This clone came up a few times. The chain employs TRBV5-1 and TRBJ1-5, with TRBD1 identical over 11 bases. There are 14 residues in the CDR3. With V trimmed by 3 bases and J by 5 bases, 1 base remained unmatched. Germline V gene sequence: CDR1 SGHRS, CDR2 YFSETQ. CDR3 sequence (DNA): TGCGCCAGCAGCTGGGGACAGGGGGATCAGCCCCAGCATTTT. Encoded protein: CASSWGQGDQPQHF.

V usage is TRBV5-5 and J usage is TRBJ2-7; a weak D match, TRBD1 (7 bases). Looked up from germline, CDR1 is SGHKS and CDR2 is YYEKEE (reference sequence). The CDR3 length is 14 residues. Trimming cost V 4 bases and J 0 bases, with 11 bases left between them. CDR3 sequence reads: CASSRGTASYEQYV. DNA of the CDR3: TGTGCCAGCAGCCGGGGGACAGCCTCCTACGAGCAGTACGTC.

The genes are TRBV1 and TRBJ1-5. TRBV1 is noted as a pseudogene. This CDR3 is 18 amino acids long. CDR3 sequence reads: CTSSQVGGRKGSNQPQHF. CDR3 nucleotide sequence: TGCACCAGCAGCCAAGTGGGGGGGCGAAAAGGCAGCAATCAGCCCCAGCATTTT.

This chain uses TRBV28 with TRBJ1-2, with D possibly matching TRBD1 (5 bases). This CDR3 comprises 14 residues. In germline, CDR1 is MDHEN, CDR2 SYDVKM. V lost 6 bases and J lost 4, with 15 bases in between. The CDR3 sequence: CASSPAGRVYGYTF. For the CDR3, the DNA is TGTGCCAGCAGCCCCGCGGGACGTGTCTATGGCTACACCTTC.

The count of this clone is one. The chain links TRBV4-1 to TRBJ1-3, with D possibly matching TRBD1 (5 bases). CDR3 length: 15 amino acids. Trimming removed 6 bases from V and 1 base from J, with 13 bases in between. Looked up from germline, CDR1 is MGHRA and CDR2 is YSYEKL. The chain's CDR3 is CASSRGTLSGNTIYF. CDR3 nucleotide sequence: TGCGCCAGCAGTCGGGGGACCTTATCTGGAAACACCATATATTTT.

The chain joins TRBV7-3 to TRBJ2-2; D remains ambiguous. The V and J ends lost 4 bases and 2 bases respectively, with 14 bases between them. The CDR3 has 16 amino acids. Germline assignment: CDR1 SGHTA and CDR2 FQGTGA. This CDR3 reads CASSWAPLSNTGELFF. For the CDR3, the DNA is TGTGCCAGCAGCTGGGCCCCTCTGAGCAACACCGGGGAGCTGTTTTTT. Complete variable domain (other parts from reference TRBV7-3 and TRBJ2-2): GAGVSQTPSNKVTEKGKYVELRCDPISGHTALYWYRQSLGQGPEFLIYFQGTGAADDSGLPNDRFFAVRPEGSVSTLKIQRTERGDSAVYLCASSWAPLSNTGELFFGEGSRLTVL.

This chain links TRBV6-5 with TRBJ1-6; 9 nucleotides agree with TRBD1. Germline CDR1 reads MNHEY; CDR2 reads SVGAGI. The CDR3 has 15 amino acids. Losses at the gene ends were 2 bases for V and 7 bases for J; bases not matched to a gene: 3. The CDR3 DNA is TGTGCCAGCAGTTACCGCGACAGGGGGAATTCACCCCTCCACTTT. Protein product: CASSYRDRGNSPLHF.

V gene TRBV5-4 combines with J gene TRBJ2-2; TRBD1 aligns across 9 bases. CDR3 length equals 15 residues. The germline CDR1 and CDR2 sequences are SGHNT and YYREEE (reference sequence). V was clipped by 4 bases and J by 4 bases; unmatched bases: 5. The CDR3 reads CASSKGQGLTGELFF. In nucleotides, the CDR3 is TGTGCCAGCAGCAAGGGACAGGGACTCACCGGGGAGCTGTTTTTT.

This sequence joins TRBV6-1 and TRBJ1-1, with a tentative D call TRBD1 (6 bases). This CDR3 has 14 residues. Per the germline V gene, CDR1 is MNHNS and CDR2 is SASEGT. V was trimmed by 3 bases and J by 5 bases, leaving 13 bases between them. DNA for the CDR3: TGTGCCAGCAGTGACAGGCAGGGGAATACTGAAGCTTTCTTT. This sequence encodes CASSDRQGNTEAFF.

The chain joins TRBV28 to TRBJ2-1; D is possibly TRBD2 (5 bases). Germline V gene lookup returns CDR1 MDHEN and CDR2 SYDVKM. Trimming shortened V by 10 bases and J by 11 bases, and 18 bases separated the two germline ends. The CDR3 extends over 12 amino acids. The CDR3 DNA sequence: TGTGCCACCTCTCGGGGAGCCGGTAAGCAGTTCTTC. Protein sequence: CATSRGAGKQFF. The variable domain in full, completed from reference TRBV28 and TRBJ2-1, reads DVKVTQSSRYLVKRTGEKVFLECVQDMDHENMFWYRQDPGLGLRLIYFSYDVKMKEKGDIPEGYSVSREKKERFSLILESASTNQTSMYLCATSRGAGKQFFGPGTRLTVL.

The CDR3 bases are TGTGCCAGCAGTTACGCCAAGACAGGGGTTGCAGATACGCAGTATTTT. It translates to CASSYAKTGVADTQYF. The chain has TRBV6-2 or TRBV6-3 and TRBJ2-3; 8 nucleotides agree with TRBD1. Germline assignment: CDR1 MNHEY and CDR2 SVGEGT. This CDR3 contains 16 residues. V lost 2 bases and J lost 4; bases outside the gene matches: 8.

The chain carries TRBV5-4 and TRBJ1-4; D gene ambiguous. The germline V gene encodes CDR1 SGHNT and CDR2 YYREEE (reference sequence). Trimming left V 0 bases short and J 8 bases short, with 8 bases between. This CDR3 region has 13 residues. CDR3 nucleotides: TGTGCCAGCAGCTTGGGGGCCGCCGAAAAACTGTTTTTT. This gives the protein CASSLGAAEKLFF.

The CDR3 reads CASSVRSTGELFF. In DNA form, the CDR3 reads TGTGCCAGCAGCGTAAGGAGCACCGGGGAGCTGTTTTTT. This rearrangement joins TRBV9 to TRBJ2-2; D gene uncertain. V was shortened by 1 base and J by 4 bases, with 5 bases between the two germline ends. CDR3 size: 13 residues. Germline V lookup: CDR1 SGDLS, CDR2 YYNGEE.

This sequence joins TRBV14 and TRBJ1-2; no definite D call. V gave up 4 bases and J gave up 4 bases, with 13 bases separating them. The CDR3 runs 14 residues. CDR1 is SGHDN and CDR2 is FVKESK in the germline V gene. CDR3: CASSPWESRYGYTF. The CDR3 DNA follows: TGTGCCAGCAGCCCATGGGAGTCCCGCTATGGCTACACCTTC. Full variable domain (outside the CDR3, taken from reference TRBV14 and TRBJ1-2): EAGVTQFPSHSVIEKGQTVTLRCDPISGHDNLYWYRRVMGKEIKFLLHFVKESKQDESGMPNNRFLAERTGGTYSTLKVQPAELEDSGVYFCASSPWESRYGYTFGSGTRLTVV.

The CDR3 DNA reads TGTGCCAGCAGCTTAGATGGAGGGCTGAACACTGAAGCTTTCTTT. It is translated as CASSLDGGLNTEAFF. V is TRBV11-2 and J is TRBJ1-1; D is unresolved. This CDR3 is 15 amino acids long. Trimming pared 0 bases from V and 0 bases from J, leaving 8 bases between. From germline, CDR1 is SGHAT and CDR2 FQNNGV.

The chain combines TRBV7-8 with TRBJ2-7, with 7 bases identical to TRBD2. With V trimmed by 3 bases and J by 6 bases, 2 bases remained unmatched. CDR1 is SGHVS and CDR2 is FQNEAQ in the germline V gene. This CDR3 region has 12 residues. The CDR3 DNA reads TGTGCCAGCAGCTTCGGACTAGGCGAGCAGTACTTC. Its protein product is CASSFGLGEQYF.